The 5 T cell receptor beta chains below come from one sample, sequenced in a study of T cells expressing NK-cell markers. Reanalyzing the 5' RACE reads, TCRdb keeps one entry per CDR3 protein, without DNA. The table for this sample gives almost 450,000 distinct CDR3 sequences. The sample was blood T cells: a sorted CD56 or NKG2C T cell subset, CD4+ or CD8+ T cells, or bulk PBMC T cells (not recorded which). Receptors were obtained from a woman aged 18 to 75 in good health.

V and J are TRBV20-1 and TRBJ1-1. Germline V gene sequence: CDR1 DFQATT, CDR2 SNEGSKA (reference sequence). The CDR3 is 13 amino acids. Here the CDR3 reads CSATGTENTEAFF.

V and J are TRBV7-3 and TRBJ2-2; the TRBD1 assignment by TCRdb is unverifiable without DNA. The CDR3 is made up of 12 amino acids. Per the germline V gene, CDR1 is SGHTA and CDR2 is FQGTGA. This chain's CDR3 is CASRTGTEELFF.

This chain joins TRBV9 and TRBJ2-1; TCRdb proposes TRBD2, but this gene call is untestable without DNA. The CDR3 runs to 16 residues. Germline V gives CDR1 SGDLS, CDR2 YYNGEE. The CDR3 loop reads CASSAQLRGGDNEQFF.

The J gene is TRBJ1-5, the V gene TRBV4-3. The CDR3 is 14 amino acids. From germline, CDR1 is LGHNA and CDR2 YSLEER. The CDR3 reads CASSQGLRNQPQHF.

The chain employs TRBV6-4 and TRBJ2-1; the D gene TCRdb calls, TRBD1, cannot be checked with no DNA. The CDR3 is 16 amino acids. Germline CDR1 is MRHNA and CDR2 is SNTAGT. This CDR3 reads CASSAGDRAPYNEQFF.